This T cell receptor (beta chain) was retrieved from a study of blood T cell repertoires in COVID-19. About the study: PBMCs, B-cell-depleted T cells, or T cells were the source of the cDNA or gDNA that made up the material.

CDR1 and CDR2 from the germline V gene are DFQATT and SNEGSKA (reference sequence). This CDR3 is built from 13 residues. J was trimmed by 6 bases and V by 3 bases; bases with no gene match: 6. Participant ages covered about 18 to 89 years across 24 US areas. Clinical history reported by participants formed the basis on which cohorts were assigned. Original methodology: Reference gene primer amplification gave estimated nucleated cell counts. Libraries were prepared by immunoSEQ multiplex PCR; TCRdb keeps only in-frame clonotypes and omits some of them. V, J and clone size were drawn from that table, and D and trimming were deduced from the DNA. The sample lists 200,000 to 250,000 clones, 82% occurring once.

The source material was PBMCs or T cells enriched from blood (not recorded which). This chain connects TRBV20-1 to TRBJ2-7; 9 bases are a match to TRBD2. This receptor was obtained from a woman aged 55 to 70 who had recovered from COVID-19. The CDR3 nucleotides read TGCAGTGCTAGTTCGGGACTAGCTCGCGAGCAGTACTTC. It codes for CSASSGLAREQYF.